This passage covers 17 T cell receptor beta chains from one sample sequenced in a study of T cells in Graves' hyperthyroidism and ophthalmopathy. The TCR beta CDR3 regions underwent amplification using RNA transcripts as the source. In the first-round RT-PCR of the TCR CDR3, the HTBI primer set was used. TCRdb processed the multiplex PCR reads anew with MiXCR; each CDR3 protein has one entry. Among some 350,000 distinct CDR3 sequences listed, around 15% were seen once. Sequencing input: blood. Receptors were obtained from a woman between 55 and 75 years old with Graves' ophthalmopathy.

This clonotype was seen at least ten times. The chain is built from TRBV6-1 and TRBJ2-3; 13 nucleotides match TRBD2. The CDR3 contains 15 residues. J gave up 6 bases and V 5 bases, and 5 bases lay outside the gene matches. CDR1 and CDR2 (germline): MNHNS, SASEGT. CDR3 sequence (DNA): TGTGCCAGCAGTCAGGGGACTAGCGGGATGGATACGCAGTATTTT. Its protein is CASSQGTSGMDTQYF.

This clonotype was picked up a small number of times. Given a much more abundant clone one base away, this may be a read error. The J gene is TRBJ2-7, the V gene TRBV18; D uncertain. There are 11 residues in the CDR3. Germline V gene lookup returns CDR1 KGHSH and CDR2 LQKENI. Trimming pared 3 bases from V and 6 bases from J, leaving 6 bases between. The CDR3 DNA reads TGTGCCAGCTCACCGGGGTGCGAGCAGTACTTC. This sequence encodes CASSPGCEQYF.

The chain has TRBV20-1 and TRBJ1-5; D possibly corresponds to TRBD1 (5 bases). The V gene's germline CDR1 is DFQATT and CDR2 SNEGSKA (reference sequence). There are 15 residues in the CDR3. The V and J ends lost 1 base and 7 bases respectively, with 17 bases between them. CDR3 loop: CSARAARAERQPQHF. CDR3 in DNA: TGCAGTGCTAGAGCGGCCAGGGCGGAAAGACAGCCCCAGCATTTT.

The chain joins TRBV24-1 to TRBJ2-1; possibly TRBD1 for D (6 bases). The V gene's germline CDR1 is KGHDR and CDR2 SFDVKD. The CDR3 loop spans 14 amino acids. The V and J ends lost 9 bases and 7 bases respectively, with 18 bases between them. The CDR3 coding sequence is TGTGCCACCCGTCCTGGGGACACGGGTAATGAGCAGTTCTTC. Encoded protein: CATRPGDTGNEQFF.

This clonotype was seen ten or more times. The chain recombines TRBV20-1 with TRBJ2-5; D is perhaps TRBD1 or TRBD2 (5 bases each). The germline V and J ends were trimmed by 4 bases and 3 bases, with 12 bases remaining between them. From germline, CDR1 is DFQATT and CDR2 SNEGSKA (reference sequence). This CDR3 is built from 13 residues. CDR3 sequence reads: CSATGPGEETQYF. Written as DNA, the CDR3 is TGCAGTGCTACGGGACCAGGAGAAGAGACCCAGTACTTC.

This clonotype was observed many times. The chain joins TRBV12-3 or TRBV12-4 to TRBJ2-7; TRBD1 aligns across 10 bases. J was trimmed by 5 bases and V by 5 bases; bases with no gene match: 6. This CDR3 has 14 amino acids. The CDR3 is CASSAWTGGDEQYF. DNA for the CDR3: TGTGCCAGCAGTGCCTGGACAGGGGGAGACGAGCAGTACTTC.

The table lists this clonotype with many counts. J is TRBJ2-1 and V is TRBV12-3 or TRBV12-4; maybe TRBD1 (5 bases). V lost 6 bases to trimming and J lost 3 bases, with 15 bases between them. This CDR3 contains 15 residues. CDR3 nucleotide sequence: TGTGCCAGCAGACCGAAGACAGCTTACTACAATGAGCAGTTCTTC. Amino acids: CASRPKTAYYNEQFF.

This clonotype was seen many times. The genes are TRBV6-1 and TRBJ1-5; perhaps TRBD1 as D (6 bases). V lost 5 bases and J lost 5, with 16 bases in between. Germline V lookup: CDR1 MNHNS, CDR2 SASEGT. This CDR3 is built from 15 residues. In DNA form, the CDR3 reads TGTGCCAGCAGTCAACAGGGAGGGGGTTATCAGCCCCAGCATTTT. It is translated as CASSQQGGGYQPQHF.

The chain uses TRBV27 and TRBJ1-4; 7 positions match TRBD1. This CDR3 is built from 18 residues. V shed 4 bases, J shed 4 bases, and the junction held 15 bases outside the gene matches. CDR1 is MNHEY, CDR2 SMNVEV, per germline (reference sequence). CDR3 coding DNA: TGTGCCAGCAGTTCCAGACTAGCGGGAGGGACAGATAATGAAAAACTGTTTTTT. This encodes CASSSRLAGGTDNEKLFF.

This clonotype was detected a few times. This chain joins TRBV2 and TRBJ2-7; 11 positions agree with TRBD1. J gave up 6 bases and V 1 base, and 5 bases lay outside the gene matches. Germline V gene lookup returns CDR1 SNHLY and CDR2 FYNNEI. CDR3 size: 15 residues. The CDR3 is CASSEGDRGACEQYF. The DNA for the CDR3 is TGTGCCAGCAGTGAAGGGGACAGGGGGGCCTGCGAGCAGTACTTC.

The CDR3 sequence is CAISEPTGNDEQYF. In DNA form, the CDR3 reads TGTGCCATCAGTGAACCCACAGGGAACGACGAGCAGTACTTC. The gene calls are TRBV10-3 and TRBJ2-7, with TRBD1 as a possible D gene (6 bases). The CDR3 consists of 14 residues. Germline-derived CDR1 and CDR2 are ENHRY and SYGVKD. Trimming cost V 3 bases and J 5 bases, with 14 bases left between them.

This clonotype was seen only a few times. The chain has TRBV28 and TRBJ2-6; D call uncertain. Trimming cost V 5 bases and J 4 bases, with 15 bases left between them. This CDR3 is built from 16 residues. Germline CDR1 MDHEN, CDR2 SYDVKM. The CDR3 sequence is CASSEYPPRGANVLTF. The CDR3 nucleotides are TGTGCCAGCAGTGAGTATCCCCCTAGAGGGGCCAACGTCCTGACTTTC.

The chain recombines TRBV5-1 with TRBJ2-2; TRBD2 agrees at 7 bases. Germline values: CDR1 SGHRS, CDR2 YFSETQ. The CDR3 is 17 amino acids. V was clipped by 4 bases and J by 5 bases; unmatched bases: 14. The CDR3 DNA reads TGCGCCAGCAGCCCAGGGACGGGGAGGGCTCGTACCGGGGAGCTGTTTTTT. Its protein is CASSPGTGRARTGELFF. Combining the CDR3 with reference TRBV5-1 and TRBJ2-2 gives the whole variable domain KAGVTQTPRYLIKTRGQQVTLSCSPISGHRSVSWYQQTPGQGLQFLFEYFSETQRNKGNFPGRFSGRQFSNSRSEMNVSTLELGDSALYLCASSPGTGRARTGELFFGEGSRLTVL.

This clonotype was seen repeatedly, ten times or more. The CDR3 here is CASSLAVNTNTEAFF. Written as DNA, the CDR3 is TGCGCCAGCAGCTTGGCGGTCAATACGAACACTGAAGCTTTCTTT. V and J are TRBV5-1 and TRBJ1-1; D unresolved. V lost 0 bases, J lost 1 base, and 10 bases lay in between. CDR1 is SGHRS and CDR2 is YFSETQ in the germline V gene. The CDR3 consists of 15 residues.

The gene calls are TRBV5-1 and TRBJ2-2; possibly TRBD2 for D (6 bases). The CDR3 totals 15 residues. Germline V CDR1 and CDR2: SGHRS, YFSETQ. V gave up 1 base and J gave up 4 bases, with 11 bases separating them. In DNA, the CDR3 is TGCGCCAGCAGCTTGCTCGGGACTTCCACCGGGGAGCTGTTTTTT. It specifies CASSLLGTSTGELFF.

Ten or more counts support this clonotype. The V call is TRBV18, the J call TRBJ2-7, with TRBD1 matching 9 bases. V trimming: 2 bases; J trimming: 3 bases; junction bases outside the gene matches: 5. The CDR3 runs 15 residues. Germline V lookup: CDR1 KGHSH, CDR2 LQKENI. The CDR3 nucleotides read TGTGCCAGCTCACCAAGGACAGGGGACGACTACGAGCAGTACTTC. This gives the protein CASSPRTGDDYEQYF.

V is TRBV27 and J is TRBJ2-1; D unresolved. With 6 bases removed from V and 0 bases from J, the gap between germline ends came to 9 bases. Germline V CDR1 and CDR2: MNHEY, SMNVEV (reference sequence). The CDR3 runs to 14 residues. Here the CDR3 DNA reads TGTGCCAGCAGGTCTAGGTCCTCCTACAATGAGCAGTTCTTC. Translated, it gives CASRSRSSYNEQFF.